The entry that follows covers one T cell receptor beta chain sequence. Libraries were prepared by immunoSEQ multiplex PCR; TCRdb keeps only in-frame clonotypes and omits some of them. The sample yields a few hundred thousand clones, 75% to 95% seen once. This specimen comes from a study of control samples from healthy donors and cancer patients. The trim removed 4 bases at V and 3 bases at J, leaving 7 bases unmatched. The length of the CDR3 is 16 residues. Germline CDR1 reads KGHDR; CDR2 reads SFDVKD. Material for sequencing was PBMCs. The rearrangement uses TRBV24-1 and TRBJ2-1, with TRBD1 matching 8 bases. The receptor's source is a middle-aged man with head and neck cancer. Here the CDR3 DNA reads TGTGCCACCAGTGACTTCGGACAGGGAGGCTACAATGAGCAGTTCTTC. It specifies CATSDFGQGGYNEQFF.